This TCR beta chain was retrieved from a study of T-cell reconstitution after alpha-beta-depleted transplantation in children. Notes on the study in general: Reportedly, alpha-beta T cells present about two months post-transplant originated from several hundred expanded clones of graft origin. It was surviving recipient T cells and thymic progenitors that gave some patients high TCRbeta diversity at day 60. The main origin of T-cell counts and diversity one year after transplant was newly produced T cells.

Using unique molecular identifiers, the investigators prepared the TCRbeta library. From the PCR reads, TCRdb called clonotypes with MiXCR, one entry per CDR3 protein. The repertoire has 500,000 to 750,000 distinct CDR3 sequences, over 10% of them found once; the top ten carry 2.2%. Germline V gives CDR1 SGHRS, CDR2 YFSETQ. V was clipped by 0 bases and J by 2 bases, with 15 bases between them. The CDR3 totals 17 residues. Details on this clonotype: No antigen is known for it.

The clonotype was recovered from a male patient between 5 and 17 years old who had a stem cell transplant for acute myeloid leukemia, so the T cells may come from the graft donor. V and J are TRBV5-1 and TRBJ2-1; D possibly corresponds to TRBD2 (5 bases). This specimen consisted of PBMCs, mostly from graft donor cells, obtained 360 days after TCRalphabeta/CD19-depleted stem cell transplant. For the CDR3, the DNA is TGCGCCAGCAGCTTGGAGGGCGGGCGGAGCACCTACAATGAGCAGTTCTTC. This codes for CASSLEGGRSTYNEQFF.